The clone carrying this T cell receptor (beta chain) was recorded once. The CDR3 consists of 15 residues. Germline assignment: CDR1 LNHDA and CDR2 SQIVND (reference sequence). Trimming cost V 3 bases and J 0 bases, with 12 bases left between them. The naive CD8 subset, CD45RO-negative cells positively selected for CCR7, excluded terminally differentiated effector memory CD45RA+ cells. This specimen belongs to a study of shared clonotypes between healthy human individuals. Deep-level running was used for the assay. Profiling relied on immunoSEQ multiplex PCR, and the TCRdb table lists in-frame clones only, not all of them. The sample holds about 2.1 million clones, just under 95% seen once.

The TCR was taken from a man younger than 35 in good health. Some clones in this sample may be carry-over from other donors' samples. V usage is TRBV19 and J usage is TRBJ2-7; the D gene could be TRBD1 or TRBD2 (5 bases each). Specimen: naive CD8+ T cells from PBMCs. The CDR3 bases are TGTGCCAGTAGTATCATCCCAGGGAGCTCCTACGAGCAGTACTTC. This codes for CASSIIPGSSYEQYF.